The source of this T cell receptor (beta chain) is a study of shared clonotypes between healthy human individuals. Overall study results and limits: Naive subsets generally had larger estimated richness than memory subsets.

Between the trimmed V and J ends, which lost 3 bases and 2 bases, there was a span of 14 bases. This CDR3 is 15 amino acids long. Germline V lookup: CDR1 LGHNA, CDR2 YSLEER. As to this clone: Its antigen remains unknown.

Naive CD8 populations comprised CD45RO-negative cells positively selected for CCR7, excluding terminally differentiated effector memory CD45RA+ cells. The assay was immunoSEQ multiplex PCR, and TCRdb's table has in-frame clones only and misses some. The sample lists 760,000 or so clones; about 96% were seen once. This chain connects TRBV4-3 to TRBJ2-7, with D possibly TRBD2 on 5 matching bases. This clonotype was obtained from a man aged 30 to 39 in good health. Sequencing used naive CD8+ T cells sorted from blood. The CDR3 bases are TGCGCCAGCAGCCACTTATCTGGGGAGACCTACGAGCAGTACTTC. It codes for CASSHLSGETYEQYF.